This TCR beta chain emerged from a study of blood T cell repertoires in COVID-19. Study at large: Italy, Spain and the United States were the sources of the convalescent and acute COVID-19 samples. From T cells, B-cell-depleted T cells, or PBMCs came the material, which was cDNA or gDNA.

Original processing methods: Amplification of reference gene primers was used by the study to estimate nucleated cell counts. Produced via immunoSEQ multiplex PCR; TCRdb's table is partial and in-frame only. V, J and clone size are those of that table, while D and trimming were read from the DNA. This table has about 120,000 clones, 82% appearing once. Per germline, CDR1 SGHRS and CDR2 YFSETQ. J gave up 7 bases and V 4 bases, and 11 bases lay outside the gene matches. The length of the CDR3 is 15 residues. The sequenced sample was peripheral blood. The receptor was isolated from a human donor in a cohort sampled during active COVID-19. The genes are TRBV5-1 and TRBJ2-1; the match to TRBD1 covers 7 bases. The CDR3 DNA sequence: TGCGCCAGCAGCCCCGGGACAGTTTACTCTAATGAGCAGTTCTTC. Residues: CASSPGTVYSNEQFF.